This TCR beta chain was obtained from a study of blood T cell repertoires in COVID-19. This table comes from immunoSEQ multiplex PCR, and its TCRdb copy is limited to in-frame clones, with some not included. The sample holds approximately 170,000 clones; around 85% are singletons and the top ten take roughly 9.7%. The CDR3 covers 13 residues. V shed 5 bases and J 8 bases; nucleotides not matched to a gene: 7. The V gene's germline CDR1 is SGHTA and CDR2 FQGNSA. The gene calls are TRBV7-2 and TRBJ1-2; the match to TRBD1 covers 8 bases. This receptor was obtained from a woman aged 60-75 years with COVID-19, enrolled during active disease. Sequencing was done on a sample of peripheral blood. CDR3 in amino acids: CASSRTGNSGYTF. CDR3 nucleotides: TGTGCCAGCAGCCGGACAGGGAATAGCGGCTACACCTTC.